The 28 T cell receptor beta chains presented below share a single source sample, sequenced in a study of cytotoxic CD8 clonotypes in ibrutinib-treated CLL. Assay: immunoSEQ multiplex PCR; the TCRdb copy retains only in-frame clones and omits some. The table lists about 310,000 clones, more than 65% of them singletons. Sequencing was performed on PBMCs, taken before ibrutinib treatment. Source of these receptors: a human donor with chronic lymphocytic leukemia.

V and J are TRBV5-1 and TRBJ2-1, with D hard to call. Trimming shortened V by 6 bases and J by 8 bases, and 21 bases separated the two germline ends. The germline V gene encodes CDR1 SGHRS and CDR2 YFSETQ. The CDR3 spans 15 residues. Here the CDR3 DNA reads TGCGCCAGCAAGCTTGGACGACCACCGACCGATGAGCAGTTCTTC. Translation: CASKLGRPPTDEQFF.

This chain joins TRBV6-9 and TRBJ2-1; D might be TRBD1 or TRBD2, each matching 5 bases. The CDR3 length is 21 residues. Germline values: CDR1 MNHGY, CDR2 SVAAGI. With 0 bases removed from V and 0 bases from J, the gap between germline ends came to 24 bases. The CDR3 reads CASSYSRGLGDSNSSYNEQFF. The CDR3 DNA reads TGTGCCAGCAGTTATTCGCGAGGTTTGGGGGATTCAAACAGCTCCTACAATGAGCAGTTCTTC.

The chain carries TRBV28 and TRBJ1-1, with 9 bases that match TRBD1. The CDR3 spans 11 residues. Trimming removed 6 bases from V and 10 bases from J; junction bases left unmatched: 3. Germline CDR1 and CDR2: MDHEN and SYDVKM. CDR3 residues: CASRTGGPAFF. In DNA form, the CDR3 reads TGTGCCAGCAGGACAGGGGGGCCAGCTTTCTTT. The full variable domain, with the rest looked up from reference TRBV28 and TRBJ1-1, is DVKVTQSSRYLVKRTGEKVFLECVQDMDHENMFWYRQDPGLGLRLIYFSYDVKMKEKGDIPEGYSVSREKKERFSLILESASTNQTSMYLCASRTGGPAFFGQGTRLTVV.

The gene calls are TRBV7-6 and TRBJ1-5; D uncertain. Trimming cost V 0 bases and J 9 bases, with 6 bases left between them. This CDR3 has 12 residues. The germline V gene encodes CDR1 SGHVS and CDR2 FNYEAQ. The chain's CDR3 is CASSLASGPQHF. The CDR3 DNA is TGTGCCAGCAGCTTAGCTTCCGGGCCCCAGCATTTT. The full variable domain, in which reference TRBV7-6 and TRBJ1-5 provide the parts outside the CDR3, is GAGVSQSPRYKVTKRGQDVALRCDPISGHVSLYWYRQALGQGPEFLTYFNYEAQQDKSGLPNDRFSAERPEGSISTLTIQRTEQRDSAMYRCASSLASGPQHFGDGTRLSIL.

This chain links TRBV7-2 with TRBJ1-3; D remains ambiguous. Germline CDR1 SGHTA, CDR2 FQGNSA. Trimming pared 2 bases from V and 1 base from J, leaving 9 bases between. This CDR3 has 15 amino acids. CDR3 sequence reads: CASSLWYRSGNTIYF. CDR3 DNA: TGTGCCAGCAGCTTATGGTATCGATCTGGAAACACCATATATTTT.

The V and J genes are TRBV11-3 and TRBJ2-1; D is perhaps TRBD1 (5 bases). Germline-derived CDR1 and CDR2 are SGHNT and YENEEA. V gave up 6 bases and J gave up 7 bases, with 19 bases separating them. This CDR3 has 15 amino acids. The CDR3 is CASRPKGVVGNEQFF. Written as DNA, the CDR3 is TGTGCCAGCAGACCTAAAGGGGTAGTGGGTAATGAGCAGTTCTTC.

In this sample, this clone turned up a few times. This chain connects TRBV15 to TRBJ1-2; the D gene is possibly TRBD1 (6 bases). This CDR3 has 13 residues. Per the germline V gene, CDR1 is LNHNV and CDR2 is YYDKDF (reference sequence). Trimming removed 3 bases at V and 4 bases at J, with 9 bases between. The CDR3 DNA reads TGTGCCACCAGCAGGTGGGGGGCCTATGGCTACACCTTC. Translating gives CATSRWGAYGYTF.

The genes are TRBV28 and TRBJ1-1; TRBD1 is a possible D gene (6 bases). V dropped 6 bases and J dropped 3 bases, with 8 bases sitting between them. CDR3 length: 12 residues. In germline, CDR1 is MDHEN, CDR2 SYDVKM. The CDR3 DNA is TGTGCCAGCAGGGACAGATACACTGAAGCTTTCTTT. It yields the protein CASRDRYTEAFF. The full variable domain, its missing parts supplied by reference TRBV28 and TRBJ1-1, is DVKVTQSSRYLVKRTGEKVFLECVQDMDHENMFWYRQDPGLGLRLIYFSYDVKMKEKGDIPEGYSVSREKKERFSLILESASTNQTSMYLCASRDRYTEAFFGQGTRLTVV.

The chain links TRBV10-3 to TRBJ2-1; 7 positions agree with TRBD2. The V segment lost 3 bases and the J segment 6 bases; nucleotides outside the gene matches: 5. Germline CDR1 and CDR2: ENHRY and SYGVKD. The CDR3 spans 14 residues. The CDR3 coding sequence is TGTGCCATCAGTGAACGGGGCGGGAGCAATGAGCAGTTCTTC. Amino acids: CAISERGGSNEQFF.

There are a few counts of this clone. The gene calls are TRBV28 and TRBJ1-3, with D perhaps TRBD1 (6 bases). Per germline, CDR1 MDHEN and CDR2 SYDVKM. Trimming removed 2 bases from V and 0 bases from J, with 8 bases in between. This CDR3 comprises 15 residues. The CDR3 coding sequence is TGTGCCAGCAGTTTAGACAGGAGCTCTGGAAACACCATATATTTT. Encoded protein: CASSLDRSSGNTIYF.

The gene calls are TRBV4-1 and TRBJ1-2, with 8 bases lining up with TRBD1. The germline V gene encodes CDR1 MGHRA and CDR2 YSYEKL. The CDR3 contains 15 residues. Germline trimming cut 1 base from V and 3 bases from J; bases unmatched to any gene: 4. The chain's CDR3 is CASSQGTGWDYGYTF. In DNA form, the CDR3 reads TGCGCCAGCAGCCAAGGGACAGGGTGGGACTATGGCTACACCTTC.

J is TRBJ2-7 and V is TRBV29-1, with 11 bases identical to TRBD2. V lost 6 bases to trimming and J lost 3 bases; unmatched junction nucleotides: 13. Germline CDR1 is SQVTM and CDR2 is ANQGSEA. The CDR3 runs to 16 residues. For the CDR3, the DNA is TGCAGCGTCCCAACTAGCACTAGCGGGAGTATCTACGAGCAGTACTTC. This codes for CSVPTSTSGSIYEQYF.

CDR3 in DNA: TGTGCCAGCAGCCAACTAAGACGGTTGAACACTGAAGCTTTCTTT. Protein sequence: CASSQLRRLNTEAFF. V is TRBV7-2 and J is TRBJ1-1; D is unresolved. V lost 5 bases and J lost 0, with 13 bases in between. The germline gives CDR1 SGHTA, CDR2 FQGNSA. The CDR3 is 15 residues long.

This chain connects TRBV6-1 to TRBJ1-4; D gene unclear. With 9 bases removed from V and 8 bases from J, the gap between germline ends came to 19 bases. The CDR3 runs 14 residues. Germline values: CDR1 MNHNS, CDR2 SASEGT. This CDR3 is CARGDGNRPEKLFF. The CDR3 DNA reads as TGTGCCAGGGGCGACGGGAACCGACCCGAAAAACTGTTTTTT.

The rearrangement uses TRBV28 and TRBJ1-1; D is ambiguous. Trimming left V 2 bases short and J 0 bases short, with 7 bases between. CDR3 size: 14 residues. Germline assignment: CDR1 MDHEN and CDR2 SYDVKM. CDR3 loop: CASSLRRMNTEAFF. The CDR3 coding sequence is TGTGCCAGCAGTTTACGCAGGATGAACACTGAAGCTTTCTTT. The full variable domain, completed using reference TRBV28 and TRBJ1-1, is DVKVTQSSRYLVKRTGEKVFLECVQDMDHENMFWYRQDPGLGLRLIYFSYDVKMKEKGDIPEGYSVSREKKERFSLILESASTNQTSMYLCASSLRRMNTEAFFGQGTRLTVV.

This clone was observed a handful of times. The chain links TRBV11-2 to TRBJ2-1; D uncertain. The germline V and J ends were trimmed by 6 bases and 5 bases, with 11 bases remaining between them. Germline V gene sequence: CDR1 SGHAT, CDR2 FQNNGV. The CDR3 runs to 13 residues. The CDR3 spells CASSSLAHNEQFF. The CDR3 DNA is TGTGCCAGCAGTTCGTTGGCCCACAATGAGCAGTTCTTC.

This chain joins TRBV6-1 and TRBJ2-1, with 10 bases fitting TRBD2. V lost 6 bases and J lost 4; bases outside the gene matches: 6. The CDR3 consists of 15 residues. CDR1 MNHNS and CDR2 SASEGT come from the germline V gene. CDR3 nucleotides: TGTGCCAGCAGCGTTCTAGCGGGAGAGTACAATGAGCAGTTCTTC. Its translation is CASSVLAGEYNEQFF.

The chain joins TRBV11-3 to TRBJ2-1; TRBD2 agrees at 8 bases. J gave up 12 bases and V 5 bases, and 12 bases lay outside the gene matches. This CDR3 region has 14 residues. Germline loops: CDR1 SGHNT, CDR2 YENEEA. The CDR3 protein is CASSRGLAIGGQFF. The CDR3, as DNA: TGTGCCAGCAGCCGCGGACTAGCTATAGGTGGGCAGTTCTTC.

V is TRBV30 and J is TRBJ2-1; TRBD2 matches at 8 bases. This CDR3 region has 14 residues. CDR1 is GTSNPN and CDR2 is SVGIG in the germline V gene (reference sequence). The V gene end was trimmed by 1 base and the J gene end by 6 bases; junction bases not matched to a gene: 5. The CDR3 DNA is TGTGCCTGGAGTGGAAGCGGGAGTACCAATGAGCAGTTCTTC. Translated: CAWSGSGSTNEQFF.

CDR3 region: CASGGVFGETQYF. For the CDR3, the DNA is TGTGCCAGCGGGGGCGTTTTCGGAGAGACCCAGTACTTC. The chain couples TRBV27 to TRBJ2-5, with D maybe TRBD1 (6 bases). The length of the CDR3 is 13 residues. Germline V gene data show CDR1 as MNHEY and CDR2 as SMNVEV (reference sequence). V gave up 8 bases and J gave up 4 bases, with 14 bases separating them.

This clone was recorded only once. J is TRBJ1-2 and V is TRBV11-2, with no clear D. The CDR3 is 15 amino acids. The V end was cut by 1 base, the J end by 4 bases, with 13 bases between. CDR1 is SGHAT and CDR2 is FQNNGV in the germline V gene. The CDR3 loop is CASSLGYSMLYGYTF. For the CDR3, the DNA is TGTGCCAGCAGCTTAGGCTACAGTATGCTCTATGGCTACACCTTC.

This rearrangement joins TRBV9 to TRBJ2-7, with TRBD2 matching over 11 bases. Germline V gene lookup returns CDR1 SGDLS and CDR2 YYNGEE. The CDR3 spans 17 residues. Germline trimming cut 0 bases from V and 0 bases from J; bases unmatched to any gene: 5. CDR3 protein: CASSVGTSGLNSYEQYF. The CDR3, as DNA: TGTGCCAGCAGCGTAGGGACTAGCGGGTTGAACTCCTACGAGCAGTACTTC.

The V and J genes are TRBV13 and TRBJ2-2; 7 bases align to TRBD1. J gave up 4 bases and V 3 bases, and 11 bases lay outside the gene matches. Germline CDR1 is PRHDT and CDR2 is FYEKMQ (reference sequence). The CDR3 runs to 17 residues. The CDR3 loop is CASSFLTDRAITGELFF. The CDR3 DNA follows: TGTGCCAGCAGCTTTCTCACCGACAGGGCGATCACCGGGGAGCTGTTTTTT.

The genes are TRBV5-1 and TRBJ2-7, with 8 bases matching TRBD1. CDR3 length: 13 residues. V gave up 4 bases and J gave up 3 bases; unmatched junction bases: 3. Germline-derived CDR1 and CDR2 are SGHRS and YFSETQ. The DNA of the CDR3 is TGCGCCAGCAGCCTCGACAGGGGCTACGAGCAGTACTTC. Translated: CASSLDRGYEQYF.

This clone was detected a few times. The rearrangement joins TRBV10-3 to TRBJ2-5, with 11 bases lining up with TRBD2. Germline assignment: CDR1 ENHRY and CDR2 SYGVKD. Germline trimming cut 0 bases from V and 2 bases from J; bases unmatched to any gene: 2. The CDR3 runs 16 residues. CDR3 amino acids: CAISESLAGVQETQYF. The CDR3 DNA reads TGTGCCATCAGTGAGTCACTAGCGGGAGTTCAAGAGACCCAGTACTTC.

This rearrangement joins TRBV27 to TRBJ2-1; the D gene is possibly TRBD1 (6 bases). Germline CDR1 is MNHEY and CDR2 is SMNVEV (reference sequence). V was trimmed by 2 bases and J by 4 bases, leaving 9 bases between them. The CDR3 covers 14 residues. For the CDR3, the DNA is TGTGCCAGCAGTTTACCGGACAGATACAATGAGCAGTTCTTC. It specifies CASSLPDRYNEQFF.

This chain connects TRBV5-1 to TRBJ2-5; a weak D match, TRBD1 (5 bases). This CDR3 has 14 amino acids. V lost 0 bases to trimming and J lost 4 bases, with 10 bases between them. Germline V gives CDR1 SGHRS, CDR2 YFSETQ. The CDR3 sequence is CASSLEGLGETQYF. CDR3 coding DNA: TGCGCCAGCAGCTTGGAGGGGCTGGGAGAGACCCAGTACTTC.

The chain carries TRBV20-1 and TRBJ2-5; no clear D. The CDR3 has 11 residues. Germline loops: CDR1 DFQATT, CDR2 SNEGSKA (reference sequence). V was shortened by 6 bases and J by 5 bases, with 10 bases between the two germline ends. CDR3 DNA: TGCAGTGCCAAGTCCCTGGAGACCCAGTACTTC. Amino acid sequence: CSAKSLETQYF.